This record concerns one T cell receptor (beta chain) sequence. Its antigen is undetermined. Study-wide findings and caveats: Greatest tumor Treg TCR overlap was with tumor naive CD4+ cells.

CD25-based Treg depletion was applied to purified naive CD4+ T cells. After constant-region reverse-primer amplification, full-length variable regions underwent semi-nested PCR with Nested Universal Primer A. TCRdb reprocessed the 5' RACE reads with MiXCR, giving one entry per CDR3 protein. Among about 40,000 distinct CDR3 sequences listed, under 20% were seen once. The CDR3 runs 15 residues. The V and J ends lost 7 bases and 11 bases respectively, with 24 bases between them. CDR1 is MNHEY and CDR2 is SVGEGT in the germline V gene. The rearrangement links TRBV6-2 or TRBV6-3 to TRBJ1-5; weak D call: TRBD1 (5 bases). This TCR derives from a female donor with breast cancer. The sample comprised naive CD4+ T cells sorted from a lymph node. Subset described: naive CD4+ T cells, CD4+CD45RA+CD25-. As DNA, the CDR3 is TGTGCCAGCAACCAGGGCCCTGAGTACGGGCAGTCCCAGCATTTT. It specifies CASNQGPEYGQSQHF.